This entry describes one T cell receptor (beta chain). This entry belongs to a study of blood T cell repertoires in COVID-19. Overall study context: The origin of the acute and convalescent COVID-19 samples was the United States, Italy and Spain. PBMCs, B-cell-depleted T cells, or T cells provided the cDNA or gDNA that made up the material.

The recovered donors of Cohort 3 showed two negative PCRs, clearance, or symptom resolution. CDR1 and CDR2 (germline): SGHTA, FQGNSA. This CDR3 has 14 amino acids. Trimming shortened V by 5 bases and J by 5 bases, and 13 bases separated the two germline ends. Produced via immunoSEQ multiplex PCR; TCRdb's table is partial and in-frame only. The profile shows approximately 400,000 clones, around 87% of them singletons. The TCR comes from a man in his thirties or forties who had recovered from COVID-19. The rearrangement joins TRBV7-2 to TRBJ1-5; a weak D match, TRBD1 (5 bases). Sequenced material: PBMCs or T cells enriched from blood (not recorded which). CDR3 protein: CASSAVGGDQPQHF. The CDR3, as DNA: TGTGCCAGCAGCGCCGTCGGGGGGGATCAGCCCCAGCATTTT.